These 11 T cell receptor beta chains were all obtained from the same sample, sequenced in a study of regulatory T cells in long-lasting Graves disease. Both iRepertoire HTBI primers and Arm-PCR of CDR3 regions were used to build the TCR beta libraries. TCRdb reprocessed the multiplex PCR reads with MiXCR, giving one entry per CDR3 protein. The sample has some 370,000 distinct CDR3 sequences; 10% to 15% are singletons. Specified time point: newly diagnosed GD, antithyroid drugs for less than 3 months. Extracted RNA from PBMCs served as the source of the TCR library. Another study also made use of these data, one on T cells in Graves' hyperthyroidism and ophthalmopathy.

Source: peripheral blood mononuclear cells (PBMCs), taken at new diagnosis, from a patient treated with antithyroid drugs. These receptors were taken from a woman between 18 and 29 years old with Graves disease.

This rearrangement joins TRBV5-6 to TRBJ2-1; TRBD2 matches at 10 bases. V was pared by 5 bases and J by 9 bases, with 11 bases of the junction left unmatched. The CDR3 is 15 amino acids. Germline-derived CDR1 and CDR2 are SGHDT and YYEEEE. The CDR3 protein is CASSSGTSVLREQFF. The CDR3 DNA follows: TGTGCCAGCAGTTCCGGGACTAGCGTTTTGCGTGAGCAGTTCTTC.

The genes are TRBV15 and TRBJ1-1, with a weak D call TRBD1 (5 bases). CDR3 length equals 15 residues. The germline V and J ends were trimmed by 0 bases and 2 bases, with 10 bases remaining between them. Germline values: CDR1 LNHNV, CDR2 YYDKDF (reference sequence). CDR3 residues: CATSRDQGLNTEAFF. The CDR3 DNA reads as TGTGCCACCAGCAGAGATCAGGGCCTAAACACTGAAGCTTTCTTT. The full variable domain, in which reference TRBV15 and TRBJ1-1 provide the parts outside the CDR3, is DAMVIQNPRYQVTQFGKPVTLSCSQTLNHNVMYWYQQKSSQAPKLLFHYYDKDFNNEADTPDNFQSRRPNTSFCFLDIRSPGLGDTAMYLCATSRDQGLNTEAFFGQGTRLTVV.

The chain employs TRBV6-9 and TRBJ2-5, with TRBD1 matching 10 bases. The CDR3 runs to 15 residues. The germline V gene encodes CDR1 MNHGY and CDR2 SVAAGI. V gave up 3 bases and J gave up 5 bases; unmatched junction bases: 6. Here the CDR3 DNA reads TGTGCCAGCAGTTACCTGGGACAGGGGAAGGAGACCCAGTACTTC. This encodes CASSYLGQGKETQYF.

CDR3 DNA: TGCAGCGTTCCCTTGAGGCCGGACACTGAAGCTTTCTTT. Residues: CSVPLRPDTEAFF. The J gene is TRBJ1-1, the V gene TRBV29-1; D not certain. With 5 bases removed from V and 3 bases from J, the gap between germline ends came to 13 bases. The V gene's germline CDR1 is SQVTM and CDR2 ANQGSEA. CDR3 length: 13 residues.

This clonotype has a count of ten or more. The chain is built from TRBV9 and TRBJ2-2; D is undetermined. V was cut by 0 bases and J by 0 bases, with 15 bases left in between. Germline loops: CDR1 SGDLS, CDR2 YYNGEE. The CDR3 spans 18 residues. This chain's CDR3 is CASSVAQTEPANTGELFF. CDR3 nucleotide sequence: TGTGCCAGCAGCGTAGCTCAAACAGAGCCTGCGAACACCGGGGAGCTGTTTTTT. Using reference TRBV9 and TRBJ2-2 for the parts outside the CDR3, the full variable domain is DSGVTQTPKHLITATGQRVTLRCSPRSGDLSVYWYQQSLDQGLQFLIQYYNGEERAKGNILERFSAQQFPDLHSELNLSSLELGDSALYFCASSVAQTEPANTGELFFGEGSRLTVL.

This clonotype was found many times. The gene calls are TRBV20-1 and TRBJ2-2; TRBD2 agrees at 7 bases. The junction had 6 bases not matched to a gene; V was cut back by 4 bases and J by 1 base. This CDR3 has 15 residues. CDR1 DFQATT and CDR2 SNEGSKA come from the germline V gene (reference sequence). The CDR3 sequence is CSAIRGDKNTGELFF. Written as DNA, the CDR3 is TGCAGTGCTATTCGGGGGGATAAGAACACCGGGGAGCTGTTTTTT.

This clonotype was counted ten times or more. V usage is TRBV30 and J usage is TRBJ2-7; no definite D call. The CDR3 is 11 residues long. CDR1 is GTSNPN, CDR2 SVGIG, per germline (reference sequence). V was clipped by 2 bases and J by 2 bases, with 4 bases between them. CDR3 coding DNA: TGTGCCTGGAGTTTAGCCTACGAGCAGTACTTC. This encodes CAWSLAYEQYF.

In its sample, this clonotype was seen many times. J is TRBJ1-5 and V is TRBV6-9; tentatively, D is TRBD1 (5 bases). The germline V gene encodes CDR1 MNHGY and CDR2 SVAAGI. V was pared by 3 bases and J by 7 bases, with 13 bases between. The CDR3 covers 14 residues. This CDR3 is CASSYDVGEQPQHF. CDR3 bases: TGTGCCAGCAGTTACGATGTGGGGGAACAGCCCCAGCATTTT.

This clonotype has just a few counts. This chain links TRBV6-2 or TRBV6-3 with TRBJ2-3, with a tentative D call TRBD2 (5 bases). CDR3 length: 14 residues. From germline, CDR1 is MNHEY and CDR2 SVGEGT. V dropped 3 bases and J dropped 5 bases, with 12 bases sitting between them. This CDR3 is CASSYLSGRDTQYF. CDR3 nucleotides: TGTGCCAGCAGTTATCTAAGCGGAAGAGATACGCAGTATTTT.

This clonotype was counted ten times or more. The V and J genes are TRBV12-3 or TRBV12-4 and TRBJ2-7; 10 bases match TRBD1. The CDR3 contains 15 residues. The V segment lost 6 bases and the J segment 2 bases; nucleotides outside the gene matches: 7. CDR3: CASSLTGGPTYEQYV. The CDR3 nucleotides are TGTGCCAGCAGCTTGACAGGGGGCCCTACCTACGAGCAGTACGTC.

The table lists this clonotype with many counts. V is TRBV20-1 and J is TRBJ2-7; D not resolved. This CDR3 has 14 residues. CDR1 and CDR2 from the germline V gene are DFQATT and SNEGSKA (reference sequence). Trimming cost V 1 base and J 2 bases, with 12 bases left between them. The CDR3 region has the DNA TGCAGTGCTAGAGCGCCCAGAGCACCCTACGAGCAGTACTTC. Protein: CSARAPRAPYEQYF.